Below, one T cell receptor (beta chain) is given with its context. Its antigen is not yet known. Within one base of it there is no much larger clone, and no base qualities were kept. The donors were healthy, HIV-negative adults who had no recently reported acute infections or vaccinations. All donors were Caucasian adults living in Nashville, Tennessee, USA. CD4+ T cells were enriched by magnetic negative selection, after which naive cells were positively selected on CD45RA and the negative fraction was taken as the memory subset. Blood was obtained by leukapheresis, after which PBMCs were separated by Ficoll-Histopaque density gradient centrifugation and cryopreserved in liquid nitrogen vapor phase. Analytical flow cytometry was used to check the purity and quantity of every magnetically sorted T cell population. Genomic DNA was isolated from every sorted fraction and measured by UV absorbance on a Nanodrop 2000c.

Using the deep immunoSEQ assay, TCR CDR3 regions were amplified from genomic DNA by multiplex PCR. Genomic DNA extracted from each cell subset was distributed evenly over all wells of several immunoSEQ 96-well plates, and each plate served as one replicate. Each replicate PCR for sorted subsets received roughly 0.2 ug genomic DNA, equal to tens of thousands of T cell genomes. Purified libraries were measured with a Qubit 3.0 fluorometer, size-checked on a Bioanalyzer 2100, and measured again with the KAPA Library Quantification kit. A separate single-read 150-cycle Illumina NextSeq 550 flow cell was used to sequence each immunoSEQ 96-well plate. In the paper's pipeline: Because the immunoSEQ output held only junctional sequences and lacked quality scores, the filtering could not match the filtering applied to full-length reads. To assign V/J genes and CDR3, sequences were annotated using PyIR, a Python wrapper for IgBLAST v1.9, with IMGT germline references. Reads with weak V/J assignments (E-value above 1e-6), missing CDR3, stop codons, out-of-frame junctions, or ambiguous translated residues were removed. V3J clonotypes were defined as sequences sharing the same inferred V gene, J gene, and CDR3 amino acid sequence. The percentage overlap between two repertoires was calculated by dividing the number of shared unique clonotypes by the size of the smaller repertoire. RTK rarefaction, the Chao1 estimator, and Recon v2.1 estimates of unobserved clonotypes were used to assess repertoire richness. Generation probabilities for all TCRbeta clonotypes obtained by the gDNA method from several donors were computed using OLGA. TCRdb stores this immuneACCESS table with in-frame sequences only. Part of the clones is absent; in the studies checked, under half of the shortfall reflects unresolved V genes, and no reason is known for the rest. V, J and clone size were drawn from that table, and D and trimming were deduced from the DNA. Counted in this sample were about 1.5 million clones; around 98% of them appeared once. About 0.42% of the sample goes to the ten largest clones.

Between the V and J ends, shortened by 5 bases and 6 bases respectively, the junction contains 14 bases. The CDR3, from cysteine to phenylalanine, totals 13 residues. The DNA shown is the 39-base CDR3, in frame from base 1. The germline V gene (reference sequence) supplies CDR1 LNHDA and CDR2 SQIVND. The data belong to a study of shared clonotypes between healthy human individuals (dated by TCRdb to about 2020). Study-level background: The cohort included a few men and a couple of women between 18 and 49 years of age. Different laboratories and diverse techniques were used to prepare libraries and sequence TCR repertoires, to increase sequencing depth and limit assay-specific biases. To estimate repertoire size and how much clonotypes are shared between individuals, the study performed deep sequencing of blood TCR repertoires from roughly five healthy adults. Leukapheresis yielded between about 0.85 and 9 billion PBMCs per donor. For each donor, three plates each were used for CD4 naive and CD4 memory, two plates were used for CD8 naive, and one plate was used for CD8 memory. Beyond this particular receptor, the publication reports: Based on pairwise subsampling, the degree of clonotype sharing among donors was expected to be affected by sequencing depth. The small number of donors limited the genetic and exposure-history diversity represented. Rarefaction of sorted-subset datasets indicated incomplete sequencing despite the large sequencing depth. Sampling was restricted to blood, and TCR repertoires in tissue are likely to differ from TCR repertoires in blood. Around 5.4% of naive CD4, around 3.5% of naive CD8, about 2.4% of memory CD4, and approximately 0.4% of memory CD8 clonotypes were shared across several donors. Larger estimated clonotype richness was generally found for naive subsets than for memory subsets. Compared with non-shared clonotypes, the clonotypes found in all four sorted-subset donors had higher generation probabilities.

This sequence uses TRBV19 and TRBJ2-7; 6 matching bases give a weak D call of TRBD1. Sample: naive CD4+ T cells sorted from blood. In light of the paper, this sample's cell subset or site label describes: CD45RA+ positively selected. The origin of this receptor is a man in his thirties or forties in good health. The nucleotides read TGTGCCAGTAGTGACAGGAAGGACGCCGAGCAGTACTTC. This encodes CASSDRKDAEQYF.